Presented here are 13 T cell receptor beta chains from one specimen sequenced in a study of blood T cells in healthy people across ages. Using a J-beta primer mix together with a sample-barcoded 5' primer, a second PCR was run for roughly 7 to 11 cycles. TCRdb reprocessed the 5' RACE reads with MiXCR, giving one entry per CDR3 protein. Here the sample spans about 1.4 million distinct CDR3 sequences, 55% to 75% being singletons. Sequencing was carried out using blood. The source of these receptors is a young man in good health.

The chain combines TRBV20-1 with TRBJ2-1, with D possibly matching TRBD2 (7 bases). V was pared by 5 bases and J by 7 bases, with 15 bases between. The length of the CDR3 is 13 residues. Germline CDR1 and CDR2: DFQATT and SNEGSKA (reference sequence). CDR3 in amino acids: CSAHGGGGNEQFF. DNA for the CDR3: TGCAGTGCTCATGGCGGGGGCGGGAATGAGCAGTTCTTC.

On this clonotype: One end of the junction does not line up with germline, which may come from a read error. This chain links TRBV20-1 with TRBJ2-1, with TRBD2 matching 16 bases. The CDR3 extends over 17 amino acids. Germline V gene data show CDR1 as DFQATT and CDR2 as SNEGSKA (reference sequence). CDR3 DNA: TGCAATGCTCCCGGGACTAGCGGGAGGGGCGCCTACAATGAGCAGTTCTTC. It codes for CNAPGTSGRGAYNEQFF.

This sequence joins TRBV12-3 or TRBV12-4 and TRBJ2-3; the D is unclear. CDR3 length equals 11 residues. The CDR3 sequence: CAIGRLDTQYF. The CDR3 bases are TGTGCTATTGGCAGACTGGATACGCAGTATTTT.

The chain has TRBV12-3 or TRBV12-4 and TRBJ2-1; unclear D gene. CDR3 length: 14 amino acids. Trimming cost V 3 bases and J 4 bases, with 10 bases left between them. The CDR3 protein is CASSFLSIYNEQFF. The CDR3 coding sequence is TGTGCCAGCAGTTTCCTTTCTATATACAATGAGCAGTTCTTC.

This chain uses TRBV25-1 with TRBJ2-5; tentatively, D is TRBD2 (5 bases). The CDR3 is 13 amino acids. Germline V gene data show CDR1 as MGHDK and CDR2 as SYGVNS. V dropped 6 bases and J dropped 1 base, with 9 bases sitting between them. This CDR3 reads CASRDSSQETQYF. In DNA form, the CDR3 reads TGTGCCAGCAGGGACTCCTCCCAAGAGACCCAGTACTTC.

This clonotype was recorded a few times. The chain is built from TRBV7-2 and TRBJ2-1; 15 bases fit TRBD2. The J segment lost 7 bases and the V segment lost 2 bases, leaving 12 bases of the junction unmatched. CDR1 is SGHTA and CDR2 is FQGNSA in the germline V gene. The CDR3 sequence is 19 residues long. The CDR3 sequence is CASSLPRGLAGGMGNEQFF. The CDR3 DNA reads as TGTGCCAGCAGCTTACCCCGAGGACTAGCGGGGGGGATGGGGAATGAGCAGTTCTTC.

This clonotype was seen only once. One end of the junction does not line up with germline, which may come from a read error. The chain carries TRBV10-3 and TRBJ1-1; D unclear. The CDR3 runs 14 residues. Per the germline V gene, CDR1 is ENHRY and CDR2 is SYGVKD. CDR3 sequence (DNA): TGTGCCATCAGGCCCCCCATGGGGAACACCGAAGCTTTCTTT. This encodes CAIRPPMGNTEAFF.

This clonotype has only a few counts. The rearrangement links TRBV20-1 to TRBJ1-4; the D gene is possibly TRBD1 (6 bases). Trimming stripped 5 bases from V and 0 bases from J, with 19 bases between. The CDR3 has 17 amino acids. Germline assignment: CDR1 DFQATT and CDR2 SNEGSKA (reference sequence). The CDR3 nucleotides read TGCAGTGCTTCCCGACAGGATACCCTAGCAACTAATGAAAAACTGTTTTTT. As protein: CSASRQDTLATNEKLFF.

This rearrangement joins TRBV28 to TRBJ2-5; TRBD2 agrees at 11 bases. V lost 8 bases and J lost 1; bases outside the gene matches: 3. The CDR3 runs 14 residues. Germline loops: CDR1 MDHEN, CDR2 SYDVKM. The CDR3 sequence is CASRGLAVQETQYF. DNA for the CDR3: TGTGCCAGCCGGGGACTAGCGGTCCAAGAGACCCAGTACTTC.

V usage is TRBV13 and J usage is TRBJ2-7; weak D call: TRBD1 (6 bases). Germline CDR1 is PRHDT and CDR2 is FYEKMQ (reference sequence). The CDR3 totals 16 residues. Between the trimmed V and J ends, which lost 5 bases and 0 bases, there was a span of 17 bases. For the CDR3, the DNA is TGTGCCAGCAGCGCAAGTGGTGGGGGCTACTCCTACGAGCAGTACTTC. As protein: CASSASGGGYSYEQYF.

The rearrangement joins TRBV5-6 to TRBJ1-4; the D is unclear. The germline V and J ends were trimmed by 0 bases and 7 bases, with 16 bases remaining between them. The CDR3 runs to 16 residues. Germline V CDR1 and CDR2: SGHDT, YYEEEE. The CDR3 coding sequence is TGTGCCAGCAGCTTGGCCGATAGGGAGGGTGGTGAAAAACTGTTTTTT. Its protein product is CASSLADREGGEKLFF. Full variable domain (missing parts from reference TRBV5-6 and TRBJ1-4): DAGVTQSPTHLIKTRGQQVTLRCSPKSGHDTVSWYQQALGQGPQFIFQYYEEEERQRGNFPDRFSGHQFPNYSSELNVNALLLGDSALYLCASSLADREGGEKLFFGSGTQLSVL.

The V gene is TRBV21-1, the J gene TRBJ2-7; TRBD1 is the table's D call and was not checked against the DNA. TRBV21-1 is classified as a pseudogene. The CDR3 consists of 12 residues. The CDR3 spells CASPGCCYEQYF. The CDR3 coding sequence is TGTGCCAGTCCGGGGTGTTGCTACGAGCAGTACTTC.

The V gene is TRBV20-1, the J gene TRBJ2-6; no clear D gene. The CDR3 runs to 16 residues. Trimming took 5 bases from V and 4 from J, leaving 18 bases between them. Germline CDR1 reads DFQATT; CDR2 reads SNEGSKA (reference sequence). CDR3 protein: CSARPFSIGGANVLTF. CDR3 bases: TGCAGTGCTCGGCCATTTAGTATAGGGGGGGCCAACGTCCTGACTTTC.